This TCR beta chain stems from a study of T cell responses to AZD1222 COVID-19 vaccine. Clones were sequenced by immunoSEQ multiplex PCR, and TCRdb holds only the in-frame ones, with some missing. This table holds more than 110,000 clones, around nine tenths found once. CDR1 and CDR2 (germline): MDHEN, SYDVKM. This CDR3 contains 15 residues. V lost 5 bases, J lost 8 bases, and 3 bases stayed unmatched. The TCR originated in an adult in good health. This chain uses TRBV28 with TRBJ2-1, with 16 positions matching TRBD2. This material consisted of peripheral blood, taken on day 0 of AZD1222 vaccination. DNA of the CDR3: TGTGCCAGCAGTCTCGGGACTAGCGGGAGGGATGAGCAGTTCTTC. Protein: CASSLGTSGRDEQFF.